Listed below are T cell receptor beta chains from one sample, sequenced in a study of response to subunit inactivated influenza vaccine. TCRdb redid the calling of the RT-PCR reads with MiXCR, one entry per CDR3 protein. The repertoire includes just under 550,000 distinct CDR3 sequences, approximately 24% of them detected once, and 2.5% to 3% sits in the top ten. Separately, the same data were catalogued under a study of T cells expressing NK-cell markers.

Here the sequenced sample was CD4+ T cells sorted from PBMCs, taken about 12 days after vaccination. The source of these receptors is a man over 45 who received an inactivated influenza vaccine. CDR3s include the opening cysteine and the closing phenylalanine or tryptophan. The order of the fields is clone size, J gene, CDR3 length, V gene, D gene, CDR3 protein, CDR3 DNA. The D gene is left open where the match is weak. Clone size is shown for a subset of rows, as once, few, many or a class of expanded clone.

.	TRBJ2-1	18	TRBV20-1	TRBD2	CSARDRGLADLMRNEQFF	TGCAGTGCTAGAGATAGGGGACTAGCGGACCTGATGAGGAATGAGCAGTTCTTC
.	TRBJ2-5	15	TRBV12-3/TRBV12-4	TRBD2	CASRKGLAGAETQYF	TGTGCCAGCAGAAAGGGACTAGCGGGGGCGGAGACCCAGTACTTC
few	TRBJ2-3	12	TRBV10-2	.	CASSEQSDTQYF	TGCGCCAGCAGTGAGCAGTCAGATACGCAGTATTTT
few	TRBJ1-5	19	TRBV6-1	.	CASSPSRGRGILSNQPQHF	TGTGCCAGCAGTCCATCCCGGGGGCGCGGGATCCTCAGCAATCAGCCCCAGCATTTT
.	TRBJ2-1	15	TRBV7-8	.	CASSLGQISYNEQFF	TGTGCCAGCAGCTTGGGGCAAATATCCTACAATGAGCAGTTCTTC
.	TRBJ2-7	13	TRBV28	TRBD2	CASTSGGGYEQYF	TGTGCCAGCACCTCTGGGGGGGGCTACGAGCAGTACTTC
.	TRBJ1-3	14	TRBV20-1	.	CSASSGSQGNTIYF	TGCAGTGCTAGTTCAGGAAGCCAAGGAAACACCATATATTTT
.	TRBJ2-7	15	TRBV6-1	TRBD1	CASSTPGTGNYEQYF	TGTGCCAGCAGTACACCCGGGACAGGCAACTACGAGCAGTACTTC
few	TRBJ2-1	12	TRBV20-1	TRBD2	CSAREGSGIEFF	TGCAGTGCTAGAGAAGGTAGCGGGATTGAGTTCTTC
once	TRBJ1-6	15	TRBV5-1	.	CASSFERPYNSPLHF	TGCGCCAGCAGCTTCGAGAGGCCTTATAATTCACCCCTCCACTTT
.	TRBJ2-3	17	TRBV27	.	CASSWWREPPCTDTQYF	TGTGCCAGCAGTTGGTGGAGGGAACCCCCGTGCACAGATACGCAGTATTTT
.	TRBJ2-3	17	TRBV25-1	.	CASTTLGAKESTDTQYF	TGTGCCAGCACCACCTTGGGAGCGAAAGAAAGCACAGATACGCAGTATTTT
.	TRBJ1-2	13	TRBV20-1	TRBD1	CSAIGQAIYGYTF	TGCAGTGCAATAGGACAGGCGATCTATGGCTACACCTTC
.	TRBJ1-4	16	TRBV9	.	CASSVAEFRTNEKLFF	TGTGCCAGCAGCGTAGCTGAGTTCCGAACTAATGAAAAACTGTTTTTT
.	TRBJ2-3	15	TRBV7-2	.	CASSLVGSGADTQYF	TGTGCCAGCAGCTTAGTAGGGTCTGGCGCAGATACGCAGTATTTT
.	TRBJ2-2	15	TRBV14	.	CASSRLRTQEGELFF	TGTGCCAGCAGCCGGTTGCGCACTCAAGAAGGGGAGCTGTTTTTT
.	TRBJ1-6	13	TRBV3-1	.	CASSQSGRGPLHF	TGTGCCAGCAGCCAATCGGGGCGCGGTCCCCTCCACTTT
many	TRBJ2-1	15	TRBV29-1	TRBD2	CSVGAGGSSYNEQFF	TGCAGCGTTGGGGCGGGGGGGAGCTCCTACAATGAGCAGTTCTTC
.	TRBJ1-1	13	TRBV6-1	.	CASSEPENTEAFF	TGTGCCAGCAGTGAACCGGAGAACACTGAAGCTTTCTTT
.	TRBJ1-2	14	TRBV9	.	CASSVAFGSEGYTF	TGTGCCAGCAGCGTAGCATTCGGCTCCGAGGGCTACACCTTC
few	TRBJ1-1	13	TRBV29-1	TRBD1	CSVRQGLTTEAFF	TGCAGCGTTCGACAGGGCCTCACCACTGAAGCTTTCTTT
.	TRBJ1-2	16	TRBV7-2	.	CASSLGVQGANYGYTF	TGTGCCAGCAGCTTAGGGGTACAGGGAGCTAACTATGGCTACACCTTC
few	TRBJ2-1	15	TRBV30	TRBD2	CAWTRTSGNYNEQFF	TGTGCCTGGACTAGGACTAGCGGGAACTACAATGAGCAGTTCTTC
few	TRBJ1-1	10	TRBV12-3/TRBV12-4	.	CASSNYEAFF	TGTGCCAGCAGTAACTATGAAGCTTTCTTT
.	TRBJ2-7	15	TRBV24-1	.	CATSDSSALTYEQYF	TGTGCCACCAGTGATAGTAGCGCACTAACCTACGAGCAGTACTTC
few	TRBJ1-1	16	TRBV6-1	TRBD1	CASSPGTAPLGTEAFF	TGTGCCAGCAGCCCCGGGACAGCCCCTTTAGGAACTGAAGCTTTCTTT
few	TRBJ1-3	14	TRBV20-1	.	CSARRAGSGNTIYF	TGCAGTGCTAGAAGGGCGGGTTCTGGAAACACCATATATTTT
many	TRBJ1-1	15	TRBV10-3	.	CAISESVLRRTEAFF	TGTGCCATCAGTGAGTCCGTATTGAGGCGCACTGAAGCTTTCTTT
.	TRBJ2-7	15	TRBV7-4	.	CASSFPHRVSHEQYF	TGTGCCAGCAGCTTCCCCCACAGGGTCAGCCACGAGCAGTACTTC
few	TRBJ2-7	12	TRBV10-3	.	CAISEVDYEQYF	TGTGCCATCAGTGAGGTCGACTACGAGCAGTACTTC
.	TRBJ1-4	13	TRBV20-1	.	CSASPGFGGKLFF	TGCAGTGCTAGTCCCGGGTTTGGGGGAAAACTGTTTTTT
.	TRBJ2-2	16	TRBV5-4	.	CASRIAAGETNGELFF	TGTGCCAGCAGGATTGCGGCAGGGGAAACGAACGGGGAGCTGTTTTTT
few	TRBJ2-1	17	TRBV30	.	CAWSRSQDRFSYNEQFF	TGTGCCTGGAGCCGAAGCCAGGATAGGTTCTCCTACAATGAGCAGTTCTTC
few	TRBJ2-3	16	TRBV5-1	TRBD2	CASRIGLAVSTDTQYF	TGCGCCAGCAGAATTGGACTAGCCGTAAGCACAGATACGCAGTATTTT
few	TRBJ2-6	16	TRBV5-1	.	CASSLGSGNRANVLTF	TGCGCCAGCAGCTTGGGGTCAGGTAATAGGGCCAACGTCCTGACTTTC
.	TRBJ2-5	15	TRBV18	TRBD2	CASSPLSGSAETQYF	TGTGCCAGCTCACCACTTAGCGGGAGTGCGGAGACCCAGTACTTC
.	TRBJ2-3	12	TRBV28	.	CASSIRTDTQYF	TGTGCCAGCAGTATCCGCACAGATACGCAGTATTTT
few	TRBJ2-7	14	TRBV2	TRBD1	CARQKTGTSYEQYF	TGTGCCAGACAGAAGACAGGGACCTCCTACGAGCAGTACTTC
.	TRBJ1-5	13	TRBV25-1	.	CASSGAGDQPQHF	TGTGCCAGCAGTGGTGCAGGGGATCAGCCCCAGCATTTT
many	TRBJ2-4	16	TRBV5-1	TRBD1	CASSLPGQGAKNIQYF	TGCGCCAGCAGCCTTCCGGGACAGGGGGCCAAAAACATTCAGTACTTC
many	TRBJ2-1	16	TRBV7-2	.	CASSSTGQRIYNEQFF	TGTGCCAGCAGTTCAACGGGCCAGCGGATTTACAATGAGCAGTTCTTC
.	TRBJ2-7	16	TRBV5-1	TRBD2	CASSLSASGNLYEQYF	TGCGCCAGCAGCTTGAGCGCTAGCGGGAATCTCTACGAGCAGTACTTC
.	TRBJ1-5	16	TRBV7-8	.	CASSLTRSNSNQPQHF	TGTGCCAGCAGCTTAACCAGGTCGAATAGCAATCAGCCCCAGCATTTT
many	TRBJ1-6	14	TRBV20-1	TRBD1	CSAGQGASNSPLHF	TGCAGTGCTGGACAGGGGGCGTCGAATTCACCCCTCCACTTT
few	TRBJ2-3	17	TRBV4-3	TRBD2	CASSQLGGGRGTDTQYF	TGCGCCAGCAGCCAACTCGGGGGGGGGCGCGGCACAGATACGCAGTATTTT
few	TRBJ2-3	16	TRBV25-1	TRBD2	CASSDLSGAARDTQYF	TGTGCCAGCAGTGATCTTAGCGGGGCCGCACGAGATACGCAGTATTTT
few	TRBJ1-2	14	TRBV12-3/TRBV12-4	.	CASSPAGRPYGYTF	TGTGCCAGCAGTCCAGCGGGACGGCCGTATGGCTACACCTTC
.	TRBJ2-7	15	TRBV10-3	.	CAISASAWSGYEQYF	TGTGCCATCAGTGCCAGCGCATGGTCTGGCTACGAGCAGTACTTC
.	TRBJ1-6	15	TRBV10-3	.	CAISEREPGRSPLHF	TGTGCCATCAGTGAGAGGGAGCCCGGACGGTCACCCCTCCACTTT
.	TRBJ2-1	15	TRBV5-1	.	CASSLVSTTNNEQFF	TGCGCCAGCAGCTTGGTTTCCACGACTAACAATGAGCAGTTCTTC
many	TRBJ2-5	14	TRBV7-2	.	CASTHRMGRETQYF	TGTGCCAGCACCCACCGTATGGGTCGAGAGACCCAGTACTTC
many	TRBJ1-5	15	TRBV4-2	TRBD1	CASSQRTGGNQPQHF	TGTGCCAGCAGCCAAAGGACAGGGGGCAATCAGCCCCAGCATTTT
many	TRBJ1-2	12	TRBV6-2/TRBV6-3	.	CASGEGGYGYTF	TGTGCCAGCGGCGAAGGGGGCTATGGCTACACCTTC
.	TRBJ1-1	14	TRBV6-1	TRBD1	CASSKGQMNTEAFF	TGTGCCAGCAGTAAGGGACAGATGAACACTGAAGCTTTCTTT
.	TRBJ1-1	15	TRBV5-1	.	CASSLDVGQDTEAFF	TGCGCCAGCAGCTTGGATGTGGGGCAGGACACTGAAGCTTTCTTT
.	TRBJ2-5	16	TRBV9	.	CASSAPSGGGQVTQYF	TGTGCCAGCAGCGCTCCCTCAGGGGGGGGCCAAGTGACCCAGTACTTC
many	TRBJ2-1	15	TRBV5-1	.	CASSLMPEGMNEQFF	TGCGCCAGCAGCTTAATGCCCGAGGGTATGAATGAGCAGTTCTTC
few	TRBJ2-2	14	TRBV4-2	.	CASSQGPGPGELFF	TGTGCCAGCAGCCAAGGACCGGGGCCCGGGGAGCTGTTTTTT
few	TRBJ2-7	14	TRBV5-5	TRBD1	CASSPGTGRYEQYF	TGTGCCAGCAGCCCCGGGACAGGGAGATACGAGCAGTACTTC
few	TRBJ1-5	14	TRBV10-3	.	CAIKGGQHDQPQHF	TGTGCCATCAAAGGAGGGCAGCACGATCAGCCCCAGCATTTT